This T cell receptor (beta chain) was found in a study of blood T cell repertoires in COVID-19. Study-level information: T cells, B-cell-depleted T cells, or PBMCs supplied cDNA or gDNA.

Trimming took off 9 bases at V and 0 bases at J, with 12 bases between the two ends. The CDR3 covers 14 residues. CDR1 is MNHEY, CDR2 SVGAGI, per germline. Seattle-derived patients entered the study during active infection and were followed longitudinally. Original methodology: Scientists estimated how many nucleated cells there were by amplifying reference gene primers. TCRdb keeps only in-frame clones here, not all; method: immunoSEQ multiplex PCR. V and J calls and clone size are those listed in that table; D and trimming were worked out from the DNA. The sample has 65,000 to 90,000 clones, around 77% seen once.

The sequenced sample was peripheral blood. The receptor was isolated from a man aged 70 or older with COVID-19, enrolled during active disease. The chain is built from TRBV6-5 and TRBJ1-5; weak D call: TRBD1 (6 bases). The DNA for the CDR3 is TGTGCCAGTAGGGGGACACATAGCAATCAGCCCCAGCATTTT. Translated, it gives CASRGTHSNQPQHF.